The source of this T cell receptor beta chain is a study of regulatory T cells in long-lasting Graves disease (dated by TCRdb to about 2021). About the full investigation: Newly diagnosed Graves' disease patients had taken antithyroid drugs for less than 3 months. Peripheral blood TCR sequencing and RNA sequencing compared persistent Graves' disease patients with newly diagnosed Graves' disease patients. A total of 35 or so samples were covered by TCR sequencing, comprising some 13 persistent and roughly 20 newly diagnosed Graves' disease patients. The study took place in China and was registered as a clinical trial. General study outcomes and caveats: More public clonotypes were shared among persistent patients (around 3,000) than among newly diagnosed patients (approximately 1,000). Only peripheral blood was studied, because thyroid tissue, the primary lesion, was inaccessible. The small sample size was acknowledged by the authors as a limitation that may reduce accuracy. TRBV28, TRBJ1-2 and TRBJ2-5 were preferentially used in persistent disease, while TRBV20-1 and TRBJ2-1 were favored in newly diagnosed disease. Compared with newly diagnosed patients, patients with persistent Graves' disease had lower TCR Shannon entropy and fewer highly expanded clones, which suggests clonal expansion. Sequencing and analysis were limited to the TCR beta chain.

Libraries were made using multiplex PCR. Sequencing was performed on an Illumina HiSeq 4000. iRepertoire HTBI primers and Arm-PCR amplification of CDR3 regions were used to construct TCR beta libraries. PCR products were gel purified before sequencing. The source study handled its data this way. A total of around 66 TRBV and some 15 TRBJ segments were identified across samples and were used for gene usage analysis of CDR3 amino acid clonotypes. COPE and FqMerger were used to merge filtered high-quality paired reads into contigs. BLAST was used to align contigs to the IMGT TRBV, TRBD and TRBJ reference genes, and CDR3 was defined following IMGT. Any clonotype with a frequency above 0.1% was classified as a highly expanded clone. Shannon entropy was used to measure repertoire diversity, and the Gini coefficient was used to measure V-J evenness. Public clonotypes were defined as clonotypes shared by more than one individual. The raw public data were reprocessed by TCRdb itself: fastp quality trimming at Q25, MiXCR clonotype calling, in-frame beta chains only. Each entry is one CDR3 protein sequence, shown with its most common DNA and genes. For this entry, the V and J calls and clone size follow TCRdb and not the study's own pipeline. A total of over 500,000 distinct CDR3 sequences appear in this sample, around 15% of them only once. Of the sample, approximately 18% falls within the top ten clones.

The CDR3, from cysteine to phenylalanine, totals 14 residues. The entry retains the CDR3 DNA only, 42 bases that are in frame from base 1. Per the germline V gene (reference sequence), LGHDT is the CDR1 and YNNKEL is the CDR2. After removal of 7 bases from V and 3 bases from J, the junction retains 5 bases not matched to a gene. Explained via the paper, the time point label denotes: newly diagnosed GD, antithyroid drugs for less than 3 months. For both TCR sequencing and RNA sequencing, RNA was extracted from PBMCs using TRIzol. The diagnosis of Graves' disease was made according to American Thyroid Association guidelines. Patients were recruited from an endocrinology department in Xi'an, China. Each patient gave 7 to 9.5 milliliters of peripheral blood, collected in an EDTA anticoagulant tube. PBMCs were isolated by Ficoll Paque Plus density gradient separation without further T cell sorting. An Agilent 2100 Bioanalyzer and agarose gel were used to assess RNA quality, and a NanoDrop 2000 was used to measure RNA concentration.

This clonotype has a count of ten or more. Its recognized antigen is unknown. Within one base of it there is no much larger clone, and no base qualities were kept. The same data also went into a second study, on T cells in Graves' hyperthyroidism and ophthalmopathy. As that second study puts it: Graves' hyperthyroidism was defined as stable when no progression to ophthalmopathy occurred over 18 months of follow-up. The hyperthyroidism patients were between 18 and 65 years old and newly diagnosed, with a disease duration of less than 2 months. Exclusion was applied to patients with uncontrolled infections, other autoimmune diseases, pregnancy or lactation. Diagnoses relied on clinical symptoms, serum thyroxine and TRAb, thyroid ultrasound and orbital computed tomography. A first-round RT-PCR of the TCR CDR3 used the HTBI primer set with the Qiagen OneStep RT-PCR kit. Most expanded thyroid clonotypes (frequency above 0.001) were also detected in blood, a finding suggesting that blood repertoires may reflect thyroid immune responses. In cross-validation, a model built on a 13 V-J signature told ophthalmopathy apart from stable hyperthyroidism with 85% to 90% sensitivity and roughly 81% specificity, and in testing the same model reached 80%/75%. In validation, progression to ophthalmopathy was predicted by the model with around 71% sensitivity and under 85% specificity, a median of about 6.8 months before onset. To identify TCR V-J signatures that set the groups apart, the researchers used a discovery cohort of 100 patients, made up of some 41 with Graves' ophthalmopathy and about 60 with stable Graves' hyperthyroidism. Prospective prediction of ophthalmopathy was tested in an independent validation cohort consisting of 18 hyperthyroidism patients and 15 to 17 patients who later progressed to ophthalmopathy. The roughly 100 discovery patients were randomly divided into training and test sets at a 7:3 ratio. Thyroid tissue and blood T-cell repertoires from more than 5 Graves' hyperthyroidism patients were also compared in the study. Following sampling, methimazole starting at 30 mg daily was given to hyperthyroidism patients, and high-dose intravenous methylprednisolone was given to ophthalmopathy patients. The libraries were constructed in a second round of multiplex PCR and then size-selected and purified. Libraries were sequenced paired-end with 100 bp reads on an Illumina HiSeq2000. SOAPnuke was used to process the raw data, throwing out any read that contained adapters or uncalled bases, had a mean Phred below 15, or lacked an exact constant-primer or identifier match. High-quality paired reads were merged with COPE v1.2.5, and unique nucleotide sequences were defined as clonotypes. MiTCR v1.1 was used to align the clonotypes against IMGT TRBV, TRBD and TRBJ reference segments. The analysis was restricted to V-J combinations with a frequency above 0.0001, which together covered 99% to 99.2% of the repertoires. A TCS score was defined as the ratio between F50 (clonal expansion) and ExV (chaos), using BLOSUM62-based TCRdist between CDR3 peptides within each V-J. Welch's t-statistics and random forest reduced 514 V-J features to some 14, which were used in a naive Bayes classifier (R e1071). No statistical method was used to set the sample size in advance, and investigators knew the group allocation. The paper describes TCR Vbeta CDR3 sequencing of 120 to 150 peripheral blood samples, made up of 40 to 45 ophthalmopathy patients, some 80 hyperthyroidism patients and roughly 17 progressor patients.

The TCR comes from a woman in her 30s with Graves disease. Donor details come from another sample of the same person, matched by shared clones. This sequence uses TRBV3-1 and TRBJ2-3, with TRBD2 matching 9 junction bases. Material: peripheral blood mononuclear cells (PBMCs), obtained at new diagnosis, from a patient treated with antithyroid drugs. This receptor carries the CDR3 CASTSLAGTDTQYF. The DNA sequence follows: TGTGCCAGCACCTCGCTAGCGGGAACAGATACGCAGTATTTT.